This T cell receptor (beta chain) emerged from a study of T-cell reconstitution after alpha-beta-depleted transplantation in children. This clonotype was observed many times. A TCRbeta library incorporating unique molecular identifiers was prepared. TCRdb independently ran MiXCR on the PCR reads; one entry per CDR3 protein. In the table there are roughly 500,000 distinct CDR3 sequences, about 10% of which are singletons. V lost 2 bases and J lost 2, with 12 bases in between. CDR1 and CDR2 from the germline V gene are SGHTS and YDEGEE. CDR3 length equals 15 residues. The rearrangement joins TRBV5-8 to TRBJ2-3; D gene ambiguous. Sample: PBMCs, taken before TCRalphabeta/CD19-depleted stem cell transplant. This TCR derives from a child aged 2 to 10 with inherited bone marrow failure, due to receive a stem cell transplant. In DNA form, the CDR3 reads TGTGCCAGCAGCTTCCCCTGGGGTTCCACAGATACGCAGTATTTT. This gives the protein CASSFPWGSTDTQYF.